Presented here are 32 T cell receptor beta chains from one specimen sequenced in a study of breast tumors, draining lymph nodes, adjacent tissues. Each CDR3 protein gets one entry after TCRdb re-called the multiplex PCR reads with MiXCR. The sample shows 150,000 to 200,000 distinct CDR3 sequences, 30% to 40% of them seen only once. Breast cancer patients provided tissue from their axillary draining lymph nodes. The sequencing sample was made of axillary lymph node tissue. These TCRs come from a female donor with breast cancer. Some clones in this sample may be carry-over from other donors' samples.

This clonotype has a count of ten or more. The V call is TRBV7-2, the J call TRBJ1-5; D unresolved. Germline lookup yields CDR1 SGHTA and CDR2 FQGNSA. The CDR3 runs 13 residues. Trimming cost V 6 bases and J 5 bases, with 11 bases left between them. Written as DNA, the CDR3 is TGTGCCAGCAGTTTTGGACGAGATCAGCCCCAGCATTTT. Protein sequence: CASSFGRDQPQHF.

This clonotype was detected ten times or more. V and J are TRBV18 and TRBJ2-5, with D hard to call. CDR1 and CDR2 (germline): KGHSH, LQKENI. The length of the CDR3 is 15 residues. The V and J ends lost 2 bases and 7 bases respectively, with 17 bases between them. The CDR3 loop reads CASSPSPVSRWTQYF. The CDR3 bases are TGTGCCAGCTCACCAAGCCCGGTTTCAAGATGGACCCAGTACTTC.

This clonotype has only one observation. The CDR3 DNA sequence: TGTGCCAGCAGCTTAGGGGACAGGGGGCACTACTCTAGTGGAAACACCATATATTTT. Protein product: CASSLGDRGHYSSGNTIYF. This chain uses TRBV7-9 with TRBJ1-3; 12 nucleotides agree with TRBD1. CDR1 and CDR2 (germline): SEHNR, FQNEAQ (reference sequence). V shed 1 base, J shed 3 bases, and the junction held 10 bases outside the gene matches. This CDR3 region has 19 residues.

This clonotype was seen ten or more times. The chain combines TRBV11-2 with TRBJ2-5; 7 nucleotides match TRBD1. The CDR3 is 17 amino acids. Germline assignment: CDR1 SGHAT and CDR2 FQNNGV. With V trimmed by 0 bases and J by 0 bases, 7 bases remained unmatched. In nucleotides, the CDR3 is TGTGCCAGCAGCTTAGATACCCCAGGGGGTCACCAAGAGACCCAGTACTTC. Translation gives CASSLDTPGGHQETQYF.

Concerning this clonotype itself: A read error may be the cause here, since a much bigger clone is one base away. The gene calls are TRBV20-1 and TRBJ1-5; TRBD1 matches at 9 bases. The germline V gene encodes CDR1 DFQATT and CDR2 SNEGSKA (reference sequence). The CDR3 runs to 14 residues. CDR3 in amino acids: CGARKDRGDQPQHF. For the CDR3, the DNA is TGCGGTGCCCGAAAGGACAGGGGAGATCAGCCCCAGCATTTT.

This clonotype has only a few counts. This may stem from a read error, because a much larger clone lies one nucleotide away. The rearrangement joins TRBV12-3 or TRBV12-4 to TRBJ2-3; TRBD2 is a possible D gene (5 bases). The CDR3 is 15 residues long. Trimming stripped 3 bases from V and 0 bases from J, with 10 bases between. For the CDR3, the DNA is TGTGCCAGCAGTTTCAACGGGGAGAGCACAGATACGCAGTATTTT. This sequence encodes CASSFNGESTDTQYF.

CDR3: CSASRGGLGQPQHF. CDR3 nucleotides: TGCAGTGCTAGTCGGGGCGGGTTAGGGCAGCCCCAGCATTTT. The chain links TRBV20-1 to TRBJ1-5; TRBD1 is a possible D gene (5 bases). The CDR3 extends over 14 amino acids. Between the trimmed V and J ends, which lost 3 bases and 7 bases, there was a span of 16 bases. The germline V gene has CDR1 DFQATT and CDR2 SNEGSKA (reference sequence).

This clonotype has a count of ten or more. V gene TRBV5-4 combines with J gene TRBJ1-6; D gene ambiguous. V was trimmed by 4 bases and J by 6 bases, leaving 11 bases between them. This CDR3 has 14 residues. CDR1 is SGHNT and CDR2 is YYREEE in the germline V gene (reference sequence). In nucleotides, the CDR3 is TGTGCCAGCAGCGGGAACCGGGGTAATTCACCCCTCCACTTT. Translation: CASSGNRGNSPLHF.

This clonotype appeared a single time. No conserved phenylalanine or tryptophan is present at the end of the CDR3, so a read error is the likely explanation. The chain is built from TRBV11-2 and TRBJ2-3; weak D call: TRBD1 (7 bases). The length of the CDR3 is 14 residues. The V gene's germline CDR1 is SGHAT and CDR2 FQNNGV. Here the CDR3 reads CASTSGGRTDTQYL. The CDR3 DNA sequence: TGCGCCAGCACCTCAGGGGGGCGCACAGATACGCAGTATCTT.

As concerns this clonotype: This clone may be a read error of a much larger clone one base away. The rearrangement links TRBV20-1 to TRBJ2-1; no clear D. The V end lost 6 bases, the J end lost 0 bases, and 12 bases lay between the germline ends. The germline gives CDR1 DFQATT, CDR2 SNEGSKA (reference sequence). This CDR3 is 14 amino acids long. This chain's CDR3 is CSAPDPASYNEQFF. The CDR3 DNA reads TGCAGTGCCCCGGACCCCGCCTCCTACAATGAGCAGTTCTTC.

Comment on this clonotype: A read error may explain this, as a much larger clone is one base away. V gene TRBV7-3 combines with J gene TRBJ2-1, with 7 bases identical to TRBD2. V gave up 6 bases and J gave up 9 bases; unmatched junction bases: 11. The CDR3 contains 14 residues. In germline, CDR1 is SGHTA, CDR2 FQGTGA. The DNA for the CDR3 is TGTGCCAGCAGTCAGACTAGCACCGCCGGTGAGCAGTTCTTC. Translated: CASSQTSTAGEQFF.

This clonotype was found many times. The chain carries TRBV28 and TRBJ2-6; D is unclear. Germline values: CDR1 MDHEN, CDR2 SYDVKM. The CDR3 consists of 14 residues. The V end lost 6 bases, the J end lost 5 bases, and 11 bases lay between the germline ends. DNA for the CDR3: TGTGCCAGCAGCCCCCCTTTATGGGCCAACGTCCTGACTTTC. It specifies CASSPPLWANVLTF.

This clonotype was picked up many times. CDR3 sequence reads: CASSGGLGQGGAYNEQFF. The DNA of the CDR3 is TGCGCCAGCAGCGGGGGACTCGGACAGGGGGGGGCCTACAATGAGCAGTTCTTC. The genes are TRBV5-1 and TRBJ2-1, with TRBD1 matching over 10 bases. V lost 4 bases, J lost 2 bases, and 12 bases stayed unmatched. Germline-derived CDR1 and CDR2 are SGHRS and YFSETQ. The CDR3 is 18 amino acids.

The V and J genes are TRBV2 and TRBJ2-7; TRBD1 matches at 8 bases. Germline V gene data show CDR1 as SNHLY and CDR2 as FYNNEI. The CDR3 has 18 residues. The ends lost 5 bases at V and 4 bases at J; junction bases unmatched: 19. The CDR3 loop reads CASSPSPSWGQEVYEQYF. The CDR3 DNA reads TGTGCCAGCAGTCCCTCTCCCTCTTGGGGACAGGAGGTTTACGAGCAGTACTTC.

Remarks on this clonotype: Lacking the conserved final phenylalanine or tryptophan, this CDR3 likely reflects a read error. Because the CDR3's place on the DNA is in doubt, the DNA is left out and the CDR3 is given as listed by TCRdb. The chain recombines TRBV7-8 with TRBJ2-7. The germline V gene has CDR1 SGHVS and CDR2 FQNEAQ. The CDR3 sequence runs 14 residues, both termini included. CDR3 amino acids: CASSLAAGTYEQHL.

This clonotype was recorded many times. The CDR3 reads CASSIANTGELFF. CDR3 sequence (DNA): TGTGCCAGTAGTATCGCAAACACCGGGGAGCTGTTTTTT. V gene TRBV19 combines with J gene TRBJ2-2; D is undetermined. Looked up from germline, CDR1 is LNHDA and CDR2 is SQIVND (reference sequence). The CDR3 runs 13 residues. Trimming removed 3 bases from V and 2 bases from J, with 4 bases in between.

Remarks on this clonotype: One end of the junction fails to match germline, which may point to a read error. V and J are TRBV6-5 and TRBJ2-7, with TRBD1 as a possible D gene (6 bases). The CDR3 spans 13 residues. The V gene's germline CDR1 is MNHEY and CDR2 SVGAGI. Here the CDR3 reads CGSNYGTSYEQYF. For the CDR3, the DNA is TGTGGCAGCAATTACGGGACATCTTACGAGCAGTACTTC.

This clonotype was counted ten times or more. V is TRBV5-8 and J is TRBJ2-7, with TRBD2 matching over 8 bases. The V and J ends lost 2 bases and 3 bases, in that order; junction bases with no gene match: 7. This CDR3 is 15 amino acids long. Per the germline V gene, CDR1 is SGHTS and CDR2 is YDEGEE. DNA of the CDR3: TGTGCCAGCAGCTTTAAAGCGGGAGTTGGCTACGAGCAGTACTTC. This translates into CASSFKAGVGYEQYF.

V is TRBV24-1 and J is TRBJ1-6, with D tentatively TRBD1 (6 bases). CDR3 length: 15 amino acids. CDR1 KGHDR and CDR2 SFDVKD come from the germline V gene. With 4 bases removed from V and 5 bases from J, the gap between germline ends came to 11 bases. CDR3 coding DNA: TGTGCCACCAGTGACCCCAACAGGGATAATTCACCCCTCCACTTT. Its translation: CATSDPNRDNSPLHF.

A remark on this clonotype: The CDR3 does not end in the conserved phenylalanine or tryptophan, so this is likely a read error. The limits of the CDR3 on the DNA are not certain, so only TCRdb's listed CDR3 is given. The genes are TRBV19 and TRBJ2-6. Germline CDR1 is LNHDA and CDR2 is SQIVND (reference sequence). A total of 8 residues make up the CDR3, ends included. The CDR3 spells CASSSRTS.

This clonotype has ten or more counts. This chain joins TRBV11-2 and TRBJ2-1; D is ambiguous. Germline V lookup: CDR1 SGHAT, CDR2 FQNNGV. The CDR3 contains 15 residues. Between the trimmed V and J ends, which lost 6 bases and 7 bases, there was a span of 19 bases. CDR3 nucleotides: TGTGCCAGCAGGTCAGCTGGACGCCTTGTGAATGAGCAGTTCTTC. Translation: CASRSAGRLVNEQFF.

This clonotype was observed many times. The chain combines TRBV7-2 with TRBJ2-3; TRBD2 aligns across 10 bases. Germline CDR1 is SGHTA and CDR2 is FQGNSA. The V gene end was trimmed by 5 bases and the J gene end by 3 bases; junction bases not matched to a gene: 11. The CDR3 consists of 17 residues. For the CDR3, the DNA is TGTGCCAGCAGCCCGGGGGCCCTAGCGGGAGATACAGATACGCAGTATTTT. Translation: CASSPGALAGDTDTQYF.

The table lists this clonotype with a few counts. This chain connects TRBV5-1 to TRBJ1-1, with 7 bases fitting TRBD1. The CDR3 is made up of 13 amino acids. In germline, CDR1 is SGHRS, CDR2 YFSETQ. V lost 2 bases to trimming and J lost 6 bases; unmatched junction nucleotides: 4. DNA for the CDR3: TGCGCCAGCAGCTTTTCAGACAGGGCTGAAGCTTTCTTT. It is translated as CASSFSDRAEAFF.

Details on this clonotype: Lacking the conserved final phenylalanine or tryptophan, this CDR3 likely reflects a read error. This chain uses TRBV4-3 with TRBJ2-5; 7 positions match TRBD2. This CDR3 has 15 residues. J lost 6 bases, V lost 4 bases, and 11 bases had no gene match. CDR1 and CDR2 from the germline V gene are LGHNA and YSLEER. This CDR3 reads CASSPLRGGMKTQYL. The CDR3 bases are TGCGCCAGCAGCCCCCTCCGCGGGGGTATGAAGACCCAGTACCTC.

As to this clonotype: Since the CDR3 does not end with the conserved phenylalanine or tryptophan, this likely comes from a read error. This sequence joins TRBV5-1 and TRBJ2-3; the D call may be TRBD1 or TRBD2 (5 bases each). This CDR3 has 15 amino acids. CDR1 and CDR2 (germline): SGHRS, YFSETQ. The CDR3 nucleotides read TGCGCCAGCAGCTTGCCGGCAGGGAGCACCGATACGCAGTATCTT. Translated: CASSLPAGSTDTQYL.

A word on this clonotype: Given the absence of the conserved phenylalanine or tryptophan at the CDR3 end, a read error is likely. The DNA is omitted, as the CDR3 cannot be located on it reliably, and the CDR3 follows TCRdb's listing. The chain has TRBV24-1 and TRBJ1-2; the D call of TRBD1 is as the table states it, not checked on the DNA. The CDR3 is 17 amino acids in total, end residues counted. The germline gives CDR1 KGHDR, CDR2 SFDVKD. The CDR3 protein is CATSDLYSGQGTMATPS.

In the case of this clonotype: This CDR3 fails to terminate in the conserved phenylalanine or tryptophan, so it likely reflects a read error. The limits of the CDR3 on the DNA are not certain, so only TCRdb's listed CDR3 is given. This CDR3 reads CASSDWKAGLS. The chain employs TRBV2 and TRBJ1-4. Germline V gene lookup returns CDR1 SNHLY and CDR2 FYNNEI. A total of 11 residues make up the CDR3, ends included.

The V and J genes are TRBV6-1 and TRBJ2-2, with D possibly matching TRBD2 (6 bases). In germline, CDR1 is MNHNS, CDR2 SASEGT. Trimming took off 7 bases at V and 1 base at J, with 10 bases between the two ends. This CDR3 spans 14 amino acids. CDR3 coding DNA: TGTGCCAGCACGGGACTCGAGAACACCGGGGAGCTGTTTTTT. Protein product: CASTGLENTGELFF.

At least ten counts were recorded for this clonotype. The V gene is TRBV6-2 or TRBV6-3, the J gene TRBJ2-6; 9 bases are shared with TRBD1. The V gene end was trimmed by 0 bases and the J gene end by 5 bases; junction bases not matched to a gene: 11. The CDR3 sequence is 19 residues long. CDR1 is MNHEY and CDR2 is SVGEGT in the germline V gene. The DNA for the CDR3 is TGTGCCAGCAGTTACTCGCCCCTTCGGACAGGGGATAGGGCCAACGTCCTGACTTTC. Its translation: CASSYSPLRTGDRANVLTF.

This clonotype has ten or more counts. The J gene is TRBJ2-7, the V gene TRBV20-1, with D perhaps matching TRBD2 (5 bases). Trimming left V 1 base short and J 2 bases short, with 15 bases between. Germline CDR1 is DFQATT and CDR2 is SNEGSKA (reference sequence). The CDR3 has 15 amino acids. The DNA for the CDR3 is TGCAGTGCTAGAGTCTTGGGAGTTAGAGCCTACGAGCAGTACTTC. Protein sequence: CSARVLGVRAYEQYF.

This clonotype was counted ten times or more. CDR3 protein: CASSLGRRANSPLHF. CDR3 bases: TGTGCCAGCAGCTTGGGACGGCGGGCGAATTCACCCCTCCACTTT. The genes are TRBV5-8 and TRBJ1-6; D unresolved. The CDR3 is made up of 15 amino acids. V lost 0 bases to trimming and J lost 7 bases, with 11 bases between them. Germline values: CDR1 SGHTS, CDR2 YDEGEE.

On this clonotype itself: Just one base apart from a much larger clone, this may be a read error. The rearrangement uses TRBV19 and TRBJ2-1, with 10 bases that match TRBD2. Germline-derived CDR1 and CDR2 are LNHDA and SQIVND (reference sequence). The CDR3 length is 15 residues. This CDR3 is CTSSPASGSWNEQFF. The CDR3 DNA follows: TGTACCAGTAGTCCCGCTAGCGGGAGCTGGAATGAGCAGTTCTTC.